The following is a TCR beta chain sequence with its context. The data were obtained in a study of blood T cell repertoires in COVID-19. Sequenced by immunoSEQ multiplex PCR; TCRdb stores in-frame clones only, minus some. The sample contains some 75,000 clones, roughly 90% of which appear only once. Sequenced material: peripheral blood. The sequence was collected from a human donor in a cohort sampled during active COVID-19.

The CDR3 here is CASRPLGQGAETQYF. The CDR3 bases are TGTGCCAGCAGACCTCTCGGACAGGGGGCAGAGACCCAGTACTTC. The V call is TRBV27, the J call TRBJ2-5; 11 bases line up with TRBD1. CDR1 is MNHEY, CDR2 SMNVEV, per germline (reference sequence). After removal of 6 bases from V and 4 bases from J, the junction contained 7 bases not matched to a gene. This CDR3 is built from 15 residues.